The 9 T cell receptor beta chains listed next were all sequenced from one sample in a study of blood T cell repertoires in COVID-19. TCRdb keeps only in-frame clones here, not all; method: immunoSEQ multiplex PCR. There are about 150,000 clones in the sample; 80% to 90% occur only once, and roughly 3% lies in the top ten. Sequencing was carried out using peripheral blood. Receptors were obtained from an older man with acute or convalescent COVID-19.

Only a few counts were recorded for this clone. This rearrangement joins TRBV7-9 to TRBJ2-2; D is ambiguous. The CDR3 consists of 12 residues. Germline CDR1 is SEHNR and CDR2 is FQNEAQ (reference sequence). With 1 base removed from V and 6 bases from J, the gap between germline ends came to 3 bases. CDR3 loop: CASSLGPGELFF. Written as DNA, the CDR3 is TGTGCCAGCAGCTTAGGGCCCGGGGAGCTGTTTTTT.

V gene TRBV7-3 combines with J gene TRBJ1-6; 7 bases fit TRBD1. The V gene's germline CDR1 is SGHTA and CDR2 FQGTGA. The CDR3 spans 15 residues. J was trimmed by 7 bases and V by 5 bases; bases with no gene match: 8. Here the CDR3 DNA reads TGTGCCAGCAGCATAGACAGGGCAAGCAATTCACCCCTCCACTTT. Translating it yields CASSIDRASNSPLHF.

This rearrangement joins TRBV5-1 to TRBJ2-1; D perhaps matches TRBD1 (5 bases). V was trimmed by 0 bases and J by 3 bases, leaving 10 bases between them. Germline CDR1 is SGHRS and CDR2 is YFSETQ. CDR3 length equals 15 residues. The CDR3 DNA follows: TGCGCCAGCAGCTTGGGACAGACGGACTACAATGAGCAGTTCTTC. This encodes CASSLGQTDYNEQFF. Combining the CDR3 with reference TRBV5-1 and TRBJ2-1 gives the whole variable domain KAGVTQTPRYLIKTRGQQVTLSCSPISGHRSVSWYQQTPGQGLQFLFEYFSETQRNKGNFPGRFSGRQFSNSRSEMNVSTLELGDSALYLCASSLGQTDYNEQFFGPGTRLTVL.

This clone was seen only a few times. The chain couples TRBV3-1 (or the pseudogene TRBV3-2) to TRBJ1-1; maybe TRBD1 (5 bases). The CDR3 loop spans 11 amino acids. V lost 5 bases and J lost 5, with 6 bases in between. The V gene's germline CDR1 is LGHDT and CDR2 YNNKEL (reference sequence). The CDR3 DNA is TGTGCCAGCAGCAGGGGTACTGAAGCTTTCTTT. Its protein product is CASSRGTEAFF.

In DNA form, the CDR3 reads TGTGCCAGCCGACGGGACAGGGGAACAGATACGCAGTATTTT. It yields the protein CASRRDRGTDTQYF. V is TRBV28 and J is TRBJ2-3; 10 positions agree with TRBD1. This CDR3 is built from 14 residues. Germline CDR1 is MDHEN and CDR2 is SYDVKM. V lost 8 bases and J lost 3; bases outside the gene matches: 5.

This clone was picked up one time. The chain combines TRBV27 with TRBJ2-1; TRBD2 matches 11 bases. CDR1 is MNHEY, CDR2 SMNVEV, per germline (reference sequence). Losses at the gene ends were 4 bases for V and 15 bases for J; bases not matched to a gene: 8. This CDR3 is built from 13 residues. CDR3: CASSSVAGGERFF. In DNA, the CDR3 is TGTGCCAGCAGTTCCGTAGCGGGAGGGGAGAGGTTCTTC.

This chain joins TRBV19 and TRBJ2-3; 7 bases fit TRBD2. Germline V lookup: CDR1 LNHDA, CDR2 SQIVND (reference sequence). This CDR3 is built from 16 residues. J gave up 1 base and V 4 bases, and 8 bases lay outside the gene matches. CDR3 protein: CASSNPSGPGTDTQYF. CDR3 DNA: TGTGCCAGTAGTAACCCTAGCGGCCCGGGCACAGATACGCAGTATTTT.

The rearrangement uses TRBV11-1 and TRBJ1-1; the D is unclear. Germline values: CDR1 SGHAT, CDR2 FQDESV (reference sequence). Trimming took off 5 bases at V and 0 bases at J, with 7 bases between the two ends. The CDR3 is 13 residues long. The CDR3 reads CASSTSMNTEAFF. For the CDR3, the DNA is TGTGCCAGCAGCACCTCTATGAACACTGAAGCTTTCTTT.

This chain links TRBV3-1 (or the pseudogene TRBV3-2) with TRBJ2-7; 10 bases map to TRBD1. From germline, CDR1 is LGHDT and CDR2 YNNKEL (reference sequence). This CDR3 has 16 residues. Trimming removed 0 bases from V and 7 bases from J; junction bases left unmatched: 9. CDR3 nucleotide sequence: TGTGCCAGCAGCCAAGATTCTTTGGGACAGGGGCTTGAGCAGTACTTC. It yields the protein CASSQDSLGQGLEQYF.